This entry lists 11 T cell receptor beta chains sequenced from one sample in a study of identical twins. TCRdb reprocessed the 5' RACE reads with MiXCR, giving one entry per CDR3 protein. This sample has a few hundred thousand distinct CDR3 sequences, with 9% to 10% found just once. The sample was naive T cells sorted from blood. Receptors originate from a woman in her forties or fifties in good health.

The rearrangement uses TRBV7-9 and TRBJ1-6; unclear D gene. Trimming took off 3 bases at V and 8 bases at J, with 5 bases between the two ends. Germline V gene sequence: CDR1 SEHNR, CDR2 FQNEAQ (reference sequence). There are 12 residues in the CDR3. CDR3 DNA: TGTGCCAGCAGCTTTCCCGATTCACCCCTCCACTTT. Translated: CASSFPDSPLHF.

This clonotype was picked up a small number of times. Written as DNA, the CDR3 is TGTGCCAGCAGCCGGGACAGGGGATGGGAGACCCAGTACTTC. It encodes CASSRDRGWETQYF. This chain uses TRBV11-3 with TRBJ2-5, with TRBD1 identical over 10 bases. Trimming removed 5 bases from V and 5 bases from J; junction bases left unmatched: 5. The CDR3 is 14 residues long. Germline CDR1 SGHNT, CDR2 YENEEA.

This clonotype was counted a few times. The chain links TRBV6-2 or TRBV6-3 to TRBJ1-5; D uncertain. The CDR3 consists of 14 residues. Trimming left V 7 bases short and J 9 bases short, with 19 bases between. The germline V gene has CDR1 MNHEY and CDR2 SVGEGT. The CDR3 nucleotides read TGTGCCAGCACCCGAGACGCGCCTGTTCCGCCCCAGCATTTT. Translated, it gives CASTRDAPVPPQHF.

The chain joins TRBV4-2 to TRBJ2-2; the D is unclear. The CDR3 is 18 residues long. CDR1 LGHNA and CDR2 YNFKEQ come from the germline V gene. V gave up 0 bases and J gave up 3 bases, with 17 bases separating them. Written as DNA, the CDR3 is TGTGCCAGCAGCCAAGACTCCCAGCAGTCAACGTACACCGGGGAGCTGTTTTTT. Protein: CASSQDSQQSTYTGELFF.

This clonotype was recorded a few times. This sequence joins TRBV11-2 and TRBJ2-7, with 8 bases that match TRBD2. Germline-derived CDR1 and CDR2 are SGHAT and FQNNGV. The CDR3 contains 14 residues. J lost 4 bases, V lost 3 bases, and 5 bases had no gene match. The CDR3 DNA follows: TGTGCCAGCAGCTTCCCTAGCGGGCGGTACGAGCAGTACTTC. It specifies CASSFPSGRYEQYF.

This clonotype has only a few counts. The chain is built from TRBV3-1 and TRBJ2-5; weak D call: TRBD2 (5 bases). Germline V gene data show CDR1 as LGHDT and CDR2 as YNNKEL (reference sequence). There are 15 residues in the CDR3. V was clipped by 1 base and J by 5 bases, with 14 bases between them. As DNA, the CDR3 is TGTGCCAGCAGCCAAGGTCTGGGAAGGGAGGAGACCCAGTACTTC. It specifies CASSQGLGREETQYF.

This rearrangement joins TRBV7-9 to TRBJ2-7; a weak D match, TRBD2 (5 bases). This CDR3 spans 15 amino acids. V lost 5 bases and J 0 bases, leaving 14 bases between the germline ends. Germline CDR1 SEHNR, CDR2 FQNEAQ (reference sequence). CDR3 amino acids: CASSPGRASSYEQYF. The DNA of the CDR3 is TGTGCCAGCAGCCCTGGGCGGGCAAGCTCCTACGAGCAGTACTTC.

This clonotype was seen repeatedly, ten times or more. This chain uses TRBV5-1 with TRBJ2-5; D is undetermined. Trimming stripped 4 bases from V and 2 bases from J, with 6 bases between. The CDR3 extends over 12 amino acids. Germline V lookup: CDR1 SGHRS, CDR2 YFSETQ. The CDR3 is CASSRAQETQYF. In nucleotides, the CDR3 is TGCGCCAGCAGCAGGGCACAAGAGACCCAGTACTTC.

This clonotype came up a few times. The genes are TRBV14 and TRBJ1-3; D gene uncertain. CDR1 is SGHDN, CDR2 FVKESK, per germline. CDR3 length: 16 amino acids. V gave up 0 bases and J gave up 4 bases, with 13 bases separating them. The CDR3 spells CASSQDFPGSGNTIYF. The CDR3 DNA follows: TGTGCCAGCAGCCAAGACTTCCCGGGGTCCGGAAACACCATATATTTT.

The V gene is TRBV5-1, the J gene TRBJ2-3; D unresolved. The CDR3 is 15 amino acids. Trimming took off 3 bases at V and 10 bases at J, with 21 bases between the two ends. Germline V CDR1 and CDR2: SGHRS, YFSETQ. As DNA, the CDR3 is TGCGCCAGCAGCTGGTCGGGTCCAGCTCAGGAACCGCAGTATTTT. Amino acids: CASSWSGPAQEPQYF.

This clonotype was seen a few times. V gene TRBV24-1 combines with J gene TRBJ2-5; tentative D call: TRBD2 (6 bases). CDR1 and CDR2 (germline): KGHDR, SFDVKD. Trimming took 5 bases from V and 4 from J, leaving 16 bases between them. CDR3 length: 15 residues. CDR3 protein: CATSVSGTLGETQYF. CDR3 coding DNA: TGTGCCACCAGTGTTAGTGGGACTCTTGGAGAGACCCAGTACTTC.